Each of the 28 T cell receptor beta chains below was sequenced from the same sample in a study of T cell repertoires in cytomegalovirus infection. Each CDR3 protein is one row after TCRdb ran MiXCR on the reads. The sample shows 640,000 or so distinct CDR3 sequences, around 32% of them seen only once. Their specific antigens are unknown. The sequenced sample was cultured PBMCs, obtained from culture after CMV antigen stimulation. These receptors all stem from a human donor in good health (CMV status not recorded). Some clones in this sample may be carry-over from other donors' samples.

This clonotype showed up many times. CDR3 region: CASSPTGGGQPQHF. The CDR3 DNA is TGTGCCAGCAGCCCTACAGGGGGCGGGCAGCCCCAGCATTTT. V usage is TRBV7-6 and J usage is TRBJ1-5; 9 bases map to TRBD1. CDR1 SGHVS and CDR2 FNYEAQ come from the germline V gene. This CDR3 region has 14 residues. The V gene end was trimmed by 5 bases and the J gene end by 7 bases; junction bases not matched to a gene: 6.

This clonotype was seen only a few times. The V and J genes are TRBV7-9 and TRBJ2-1; D not resolved. The CDR3 covers 19 residues. Trimming removed 3 bases at V and 16 bases at J, with 37 bases between. Germline V gene lookup returns CDR1 SEHNR and CDR2 FQNEAQ (reference sequence). CDR3 residues: CASSFFPSRTVETRPQAFF. CDR3 nucleotides: TGTGCCAGCAGCTTTTTCCCCTCACGAACCGTGGAAACAAGGCCCCAAGCCTTCTTC.

The chain carries TRBV7-2 and TRBJ2-7; tentative D call: TRBD1 (5 bases). The CDR3 is made up of 12 amino acids. V lost 6 bases and J 6 bases, leaving 12 bases between the germline ends. Looked up from germline, CDR1 is SGHTA and CDR2 is FQGNSA. The CDR3 coding sequence is TGTGCCAGCAGTTCAGTAGGGGTCGAGCAGTACTTC. This encodes CASSSVGVEQYF.

Here the CDR3 DNA reads TGCAGCGGGAACACCGGGACTAGGGCGCAGTATTTT. It is translated as CSGNTGTRAQYF. The chain employs TRBV29-1 and TRBJ2-3; 8 positions agree with TRBD2. The CDR3 spans 12 residues. The V segment lost 7 bases and the J segment 10 bases; nucleotides outside the gene matches: 10. The germline V gene encodes CDR1 SQVTM and CDR2 ANQGSEA.

The CDR3 here is CASSKTGGPAYEQYF. The CDR3 region has the DNA TGTGCCAGCAGCAAAACAGGGGGGCCCGCCTACGAGCAGTACTTC. The genes are TRBV6-5 and TRBJ2-7, with 8 bases matching TRBD1. Trimming at V came to 6 bases and at J to 2 bases, leaving 9 bases not matched to a gene. The CDR3 loop spans 15 amino acids. CDR1 and CDR2 from the germline V gene are MNHEY and SVGAGI.

This clonotype was picked up a small number of times. The chain recombines TRBV20-1 with TRBJ1-5; D not certain. The CDR3 spans 17 residues. CDR1 is DFQATT, CDR2 SNEGSKA, per germline (reference sequence). V lost 2 bases to trimming and J lost 5 bases, with 22 bases between them. This chain's CDR3 is CSARRFTDLFGDQPQHF. The CDR3 DNA follows: TGCAGTGCTAGAAGGTTCACGGATCTCTTCGGGGATCAGCCCCAGCATTTT.

The chain couples TRBV11-2 to TRBJ2-1; maybe TRBD2 (7 bases). Germline V gene sequence: CDR1 SGHAT, CDR2 FQNNGV. V lost 6 bases to trimming and J lost 7 bases, with 19 bases between them. This CDR3 has 15 amino acids. In nucleotides, the CDR3 is TGTGCCAGCAGACATATGGGGGGGCTAGGGAATGAGCAGTTCTTC. This translates into CASRHMGGLGNEQFF.

The chain employs TRBV29-1 and TRBJ2-3; no clear D gene. Trimming took 6 bases from V and 2 from J, leaving 12 bases between them. The CDR3 is 13 residues long. Germline V lookup: CDR1 SQVTM, CDR2 ANQGSEA. The CDR3 spells CSVATGYTDTQYF. CDR3 sequence (DNA): TGCAGCGTCGCCACTGGATACACAGATACGCAGTATTTT.

The DNA of the CDR3 is TGTGCCAGCAGCTCCGGGGGGGTACAGGGGTTCCTCTATGGCTACACCTTC. Translated, it gives CASSSGGVQGFLYGYTF. This chain joins TRBV7-2 and TRBJ1-2, with 7 nucleotides matching TRBD1. J was trimmed by 4 bases and V by 4 bases; bases with no gene match: 15. This CDR3 spans 17 amino acids. In germline, CDR1 is SGHTA, CDR2 FQGNSA.

The chain uses TRBV15 and TRBJ1-3, with a weak D call TRBD1 (5 bases). The CDR3 runs 17 residues. CDR1 is LNHNV, CDR2 YYDKDF, per germline (reference sequence). V dropped 5 bases and J dropped 0 bases, with 17 bases sitting between them. CDR3: CATSRSGTVRSGNTIYF. The DNA of the CDR3 is TGTGCCACCAGCCGTTCAGGGACGGTCCGCTCTGGAAACACCATATATTTT.

The chain couples TRBV28 to TRBJ1-5; 8 bases line up with TRBD1. V lost 7 bases and J lost 5; bases outside the gene matches: 10. The CDR3 is made up of 15 amino acids. Per the germline V gene, CDR1 is MDHEN and CDR2 is SYDVKM. DNA for the CDR3: TGTGCCAGCAAAGACGTGGACAGGGACCATCAGCCCCAGCATTTT. Translation gives CASKDVDRDHQPQHF.

Many counts were recorded for this clonotype. The rearrangement uses TRBV6-1 and TRBJ1-3; tentatively, D is TRBD1 (6 bases). Germline V gives CDR1 MNHNS, CDR2 SASEGT. Trimming removed 2 bases at V and 2 bases at J, with 10 bases between. The CDR3 runs to 15 residues. CDR3 sequence: CASSEQGTTGNTIYF. DNA of the CDR3: TGTGCCAGCAGTGAACAGGGGACCACTGGAAACACCATATATTTT.

In DNA, the CDR3 is TGTGCCAGCAGTCCCCGGGGAGAGCAGTACTTC. As protein: CASSPRGEQYF. The chain recombines TRBV27 with TRBJ2-7; tentative D call: TRBD2 (5 bases). Trimming removed 5 bases at V and 7 bases at J, with 9 bases between. The CDR3 is made up of 11 amino acids. Germline V gene sequence: CDR1 MNHEY, CDR2 SMNVEV (reference sequence).

This clonotype was observed a handful of times. V and J are TRBV6-2 or TRBV6-3 and TRBJ2-1; 8 bases map to TRBD2. The germline CDR1 and CDR2 sequences are MNHEY and SVGEGT. V shed 0 bases, J shed 8 bases, and the junction held 12 bases outside the gene matches. The CDR3 totals 17 residues. CDR3 loop: CASSYSVGAGVGDEQFF. The CDR3, as DNA: TGTGCCAGCAGTTACTCCGTGGGAGCGGGAGTTGGGGATGAGCAGTTCTTC.

The DNA for the CDR3 is TGTGCCAGCAGCTTAGAGAGGGTCGGAGAACAGTACTTC. It encodes CASSLERVGEQYF. The chain uses TRBV7-2 and TRBJ2-7; D perhaps matches TRBD2 (5 bases). Trimming took off 1 base at V and 10 bases at J, with 14 bases between the two ends. Germline CDR1 is SGHTA and CDR2 is FQGNSA. This CDR3 contains 13 residues.

This clonotype turned up a few times. This rearrangement joins TRBV6-1 to TRBJ1-6; D unclear. V lost 6 bases and J lost 7, with 4 bases in between. CDR3 length: 11 residues. Germline V CDR1 and CDR2: MNHNS, SASEGT. Written as DNA, the CDR3 is TGTGCCAGCAGAGAAAATTCACCCCTCCACTTT. It codes for CASRENSPLHF.

This clonotype was seen only once. J is TRBJ2-3 and V is TRBV25-1, with 11 bases matching TRBD2. V was pared by 6 bases and J by 2 bases, with 7 bases of the junction left unmatched. Per the germline V gene, CDR1 is MGHDK and CDR2 is SYGVNS. The CDR3 loop spans 16 amino acids. The DNA for the CDR3 is TGTGCCAGCAGGGGTTCTAGCGGGGGGTACACAGATACGCAGTATTTT. Translated: CASRGSSGGYTDTQYF.

This chain connects TRBV7-6 to TRBJ1-1; D gene ambiguous. V lost 5 bases, J lost 12 bases, and 19 bases lay in between. Germline V gene data show CDR1 as SGHVS and CDR2 as FNYEAQ. CDR3 length: 13 amino acids. CDR3 in DNA: TGTGCCAGCAGCCGGGTCGGACTCATCGGAACTTTCTTT. Encoded protein: CASSRVGLIGTFF.

This clonotype was detected a few times. The rearrangement joins TRBV12-3 or TRBV12-4 to TRBJ1-2; 10 positions agree with TRBD1. This CDR3 contains 14 residues. V lost 7 bases, J lost 6 bases, and 8 bases stayed unmatched. The CDR3 loop is CASTQTTGGNGYTF. CDR3 nucleotides: TGTGCCAGCACCCAAACGACAGGGGGCAATGGCTACACCTTC.

V usage is TRBV6-5 and J usage is TRBJ1-6; 10 bases align to TRBD1. CDR1 MNHEY and CDR2 SVGAGI come from the germline V gene. With V trimmed by 6 bases and J by 5 bases, 4 bases remained unmatched. The length of the CDR3 is 15 residues. The CDR3 here is CASSMTGGNNSPLHF. The CDR3 bases are TGTGCCAGCAGCATGACAGGGGGCAATAATTCACCCCTCCACTTT.

This clonotype occurred a few times. V usage is TRBV6-1 and J usage is TRBJ2-4; no reliable D call. Looked up from germline, CDR1 is MNHNS and CDR2 is SASEGT. This CDR3 is 13 amino acids long. V lost 6 bases to trimming and J lost 3 bases, with 9 bases between them. CDR3 loop: CASSARGKNIQYF. CDR3 DNA: TGTGCCAGCAGCGCGCGCGGCAAAAACATTCAGTACTTC.

In this sample, this clonotype turned up many times. This sequence joins TRBV7-6 and TRBJ2-2, with TRBD2 matching 12 bases. With V trimmed by 6 bases and J by 5 bases, 7 bases remained unmatched. CDR1 is SGHVS and CDR2 is FNYEAQ in the germline V gene. CDR3 length: 16 residues. CDR3 residues: CASRSGTSGSTGELFF. CDR3 DNA: TGTGCCAGCAGATCCGGGACTAGCGGGTCGACCGGGGAGCTGTTTTTT.

Concerning this clonotype: A much larger clone lies a single base off, so this may be a read error. V is TRBV7-2 and J is TRBJ2-4; D gene ambiguous. The V gene lost 3 bases and the J gene lost 2 bases, with 11 bases spanning the gap. This CDR3 region has 15 residues. Germline CDR1 SGHTA, CDR2 FQGNSA. CDR3 sequence: CASSLQPGTKNIQYF. CDR3 DNA sequence: TGTGCCAGCAGCTTGCAGCCTGGAACCAAAAACATTCAGTACTTC.

This chain joins TRBV12-3 or TRBV12-4 and TRBJ1-2; 10 bases map to TRBD1. V lost 5 bases to trimming and J lost 8 bases; unmatched junction nucleotides: 5. This CDR3 region has 13 residues. CDR3 coding DNA: TGTGCCAGCAGTCGACAGGGGGCGCGGGGCTACACCTTC. Its translation: CASSRQGARGYTF.

V usage is TRBV2 and J usage is TRBJ2-3; TRBD2 matches 10 bases. The CDR3 consists of 16 residues. Trimming removed 7 bases from V and 3 bases from J; junction bases left unmatched: 10. Germline CDR1 and CDR2: SNHLY and FYNNEI. As DNA, the CDR3 is TGTGCCAGCAAGTCCCCTAGCGGGGGCTCGACAGATACGCAGTATTTT. This encodes CASKSPSGGSTDTQYF.

V and J are TRBV6-2 or TRBV6-3 and TRBJ1-1, with D possibly being TRBD1 (5 bases). The ends were cut back, 0 bases at V and 1 base at J, with 12 bases in the middle. Per germline, CDR1 MNHEY and CDR2 SVGEGT. The length of the CDR3 is 16 residues. This CDR3 reads CASSYSVREPNTEAFF. CDR3 DNA sequence: TGTGCCAGCAGTTACTCCGTCAGGGAGCCGAACACTGAAGCTTTCTTT.

This clonotype was observed at least ten times. J is TRBJ2-2 and V is TRBV7-2; 8 bases are a match to TRBD2. The trim removed 3 bases at V and 4 bases at J, leaving 4 bases unmatched. This CDR3 is 15 amino acids long. Germline V gives CDR1 SGHTA, CDR2 FQGNSA. CDR3 sequence reads: CASSFSGSGTGELFF. The DNA for the CDR3 is TGTGCCAGCAGCTTCAGCGGGAGCGGCACCGGGGAGCTGTTTTTT.

In this sample, this clonotype turned up many times. CDR3: CASSSGPYHEQYF. CDR3 sequence (DNA): TGTGCCAGCAGCTCCGGACCTTACCACGAGCAGTACTTC. This chain uses TRBV7-2 with TRBJ2-7, with unresolved D. This CDR3 has 13 residues. Germline CDR1 SGHTA, CDR2 FQGNSA. Trimming shortened V by 4 bases and J by 5 bases, and 12 bases separated the two germline ends.